Each of the 7 T cell receptor beta chains below was sequenced from the same sample in a study of PD-1 blockade in classical Hodgkin lymphoma. Relapse after autologous stem cell transplantation occurred in every patient, and brentuximab vedotin exposure varied. Sequencing was performed with immunoSEQ multiplex PCR; in TCRdb, only in-frame clones are kept and a portion is missing. The sample records over 70,000 clones, around 90% being singletons. The sample in question was peripheral blood mononuclear cells (PBMCs), obtained at baseline. The source of these receptors is a human donor with classical Hodgkin lymphoma.

This chain joins TRBV28 and TRBJ2-1, with D hard to call. Germline assignment: CDR1 MDHEN and CDR2 SYDVKM. The V end lost 3 bases, the J end lost 1 base, and 10 bases lay between the germline ends. The CDR3 totals 15 residues. The CDR3 here is CASSFRGPSYNEQFF. The CDR3 DNA sequence: TGTGCCAGCAGTTTCCGCGGACCTTCCTACAATGAGCAGTTCTTC.

The chain employs TRBV29-1 and TRBJ1-1; D is perhaps TRBD1 (5 bases). This CDR3 has 15 residues. The V gene lost 1 base and the J gene lost 4 bases, with 16 bases spanning the gap. In germline, CDR1 is SQVTM, CDR2 ANQGSEA. This chain's CDR3 is CSVEVLGRWGTEAFF. The CDR3 DNA is TGCAGCGTTGAAGTGTTGGGGCGTTGGGGCACTGAAGCTTTCTTT.

The genes are TRBV4-1 and TRBJ2-3; D possibly uses TRBD1 or TRBD2 (6 bases each). CDR1 and CDR2 (germline): MGHRA, YSYEKL. V lost 6 bases and J lost 7, with 14 bases in between. The CDR3 loop spans 13 amino acids. The DNA for the CDR3 is TGCGCCAGCAGAACGGAGGGGGGTTATACGCAGTATTTT. This translates into CASRTEGGYTQYF.

This rearrangement joins TRBV6-5 to TRBJ2-3, with TRBD2 matching over 10 bases. J gave up 2 bases and V 11 bases, and 4 bases lay outside the gene matches. There are 13 residues in the CDR3. CDR1 MNHEY and CDR2 SVGAGI come from the germline V gene. The CDR3 region is CAVLAGITDTQYF. The CDR3 bases are TGTGCCGTACTAGCGGGAATCACAGATACGCAGTATTTT.

The rearrangement joins TRBV2 to TRBJ1-2; 9 positions agree with TRBD1. CDR3 size: 14 residues. The V and J ends lost 6 bases and 2 bases, in that order; junction bases with no gene match: 4. Per germline, CDR1 SNHLY and CDR2 FYNNEI. The DNA of the CDR3 is TGTGCCAGCAGGCGGACAGGGGCCAACTATGGCTACACCTTC. As protein: CASRRTGANYGYTF.

The CDR3 protein is CASSESGGMYSYEQYF. The CDR3 nucleotides are TGTGCCAGCAGTGAGAGTGGGGGGATGTACTCCTACGAGCAGTACTTC. The rearrangement joins TRBV25-1 to TRBJ2-7; perhaps TRBD2 as D (6 bases). The CDR3 runs to 16 residues. The germline V gene has CDR1 MGHDK and CDR2 SYGVNS. The V end lost 3 bases, the J end lost 0 bases, and 15 bases lay between the germline ends.

The chain recombines TRBV14 with TRBJ2-1; weak D call: TRBD2 (5 bases). Per germline, CDR1 SGHDN and CDR2 FVKESK. Trimming shortened V by 3 bases and J by 2 bases, and 17 bases separated the two germline ends. CDR3 size: 17 residues. The CDR3 is CASSQLPDSFPYNEQFF. CDR3 sequence (DNA): TGTGCCAGCAGCCAGTTACCGGACTCATTTCCCTACAATGAGCAGTTCTTC.